This T cell receptor (beta chain) comes out of a study of tumor and adjacent non-tumor tissue in lung cancer (dated by TCRdb to 2017 to 2018). Concerning the study at large: Patients with adenocarcinoma (12), squamous cell carcinoma (2) and small cell lung cancer (1) were included in the cohort. Among the roughly 15 patients, ages ranged from roughly 30 to 85 years, some ten were men and 5 were women, and disease was TNM stage I to III. Sequencing generated a total of 125,075,908 productive TCRbeta reads, averaging about 4.17 million reads per sample. Using bulk TCRbeta repertoires from roughly 14 lung cancer patients, the study set lung tumor tissue side by side with matched distant non-tumor lung tissue. TCRbeta CDR3 sequencing was performed on 25 to 35 paired specimens, with one tumor sample and one normal lung sample collected per patient. Overall study outcomes, separate from this receptor: Because peripheral blood was not sequenced, blood TCRbeta repertoires in the lung cancer patients of the study were not examined. The top 100 clones accounted for a significantly larger cumulative portion of the repertoire in normal lung than in tumor tissue. The cohort had only 15 patients, and the authors noted that larger samples and more detailed clinical data are needed. Tumor tissue showed significantly greater TCR diversity (inverse Simpson) than normal lung tissue (about 400 vs 150, P = 0.0075, Mann-Whitney U test). Neither the sequencing platform nor unique molecular identifiers are named or mentioned anywhere in the methods. Significantly higher TCR diversity was found in younger patients, and higher tumor TCR diversity was associated with shorter overall and disease-free survival.

Note on this clonotype: There is no known antigen for this receptor. A read error may produce the germline difference seen at one junction end.

There are 13 amino acids in the CDR3, from cysteine to phenylalanine inclusive. The only DNA kept is the CDR3, 39 bases in frame from the first base. For CDR1 and CDR2, the germline V gene lists MNHNS and SASEGT. To prepare the library, multiplex PCR was applied. Sequencer: Illumina HiSeq 2500. TCRbeta libraries were built by three rounds of nested PCR using primers (Table S4), following protocols modified from ARM-PCR. Before sequencing, PCR products in the 200-500 bp range were cut out of the gel and cleaned up using the QIAquick gel extraction kit. The paper's data handling went like this. Trimmomatic was used to clean the reads, FLASH was used to merge the reads into complete CDR3 sequences, and MiTCR was used to assign the reads to V(D)J germline segments. Clonal diversity was computed as the inverse Simpson's index with VDJtools. In-frame sequences without a premature stop codon were defined as productive reads. TCRdb took the public reads, trimmed them with fastp at Q25, ran MiXCR for clone calling and kept in-frame beta chains. Rows matching on CDR3 protein sequence are summarized as one entry with the most common DNA and genes. These V and J calls derive from TCRdb rather than the authors' analysis. The sample table records 40,000 to 45,000 distinct CDR3 sequences; around 62% of these occur just once. Of the sample, about 20% is held by the ten largest clones.

Bulk unsorted tissue served as the source for RNA extraction, and RNA quality was assessed using a NanoDrop ND-1000 and an Agilent 2100. The normal lung samples consisted of distant non-tumor tissue collected more than 3 cm from the tumor edge. The donors were newly diagnosed lung cancer patients admitted for thoracic surgery in China from August to November 2014 who had not received prior chemotherapy. The study excluded patients who had received radiotherapy or chemotherapy before or who had another cancer at the same time. Pieces of surgical tissue measuring 1-2 cm3 were kept in RNAlater solution and held at -80 degrees C until needed.

The receptor was derived from a middle-aged woman with non-small cell lung cancer. Here the chain combines TRBV6-1 and TRBJ1-1, with the D segment identity uncertain. The sample was distant non-tumor lung tissue. This receptor has the CDR3 CTSSERLNTETFF. At the DNA level, the sequence is TGTACCAGCAGTGAACGGCTGAACACTGAAACTTTCTTT.